The 7 T cell receptor beta chains reported below all come from one sample, sequenced in a study of T cell responses to AZD1222 COVID-19 vaccine. Clones were read by immunoSEQ multiplex PCR, and TCRdb kept only the in-frame ones, dropping some. The table records just over 80,000 clones, about nine tenths of them present only once. The material was peripheral blood, obtained on day 0 of AZD1222 vaccination. Receptors were obtained from an adult in good health.

Here the CDR3 DNA reads TGTGCCAGCAGCGTTGTCTGGGCGCGGGAGTATGGCTACACCTTC. This codes for CASSVVWAREYGYTF. The rearrangement links TRBV6-5 to TRBJ1-2; D call uncertain. The CDR3 contains 15 residues. Germline values: CDR1 MNHEY, CDR2 SVGAGI. Trimming left V 6 bases short and J 5 bases short, with 19 bases between.

The rearrangement joins TRBV7-7 to TRBJ2-2, with 9 nucleotides matching TRBD1. From germline, CDR1 is SSHAT and CDR2 FNYEAQ (reference sequence). The V gene end was trimmed by 1 base and the J gene end by 5 bases; junction bases not matched to a gene: 2. The CDR3 contains 15 residues. CDR3 DNA: TGTGCCAGCAGCTTAGGACAGGGGGGGACCGGGGAGCTGTTTTTT. Protein: CASSLGQGGTGELFF.

The rearrangement uses TRBV24-1 and TRBJ2-2; 8 positions agree with TRBD2. With V trimmed by 2 bases and J by 7 bases, 8 bases remained unmatched. The CDR3 has 16 residues. Looked up from germline, CDR1 is KGHDR and CDR2 is SFDVKD. The CDR3 region has the DNA TGTGCCACCAGTGATTACGGGGGGGGCCTTCACGGGGAGCTGTTTTTT. This gives the protein CATSDYGGGLHGELFF.

The CDR3: CASSPWGQIRGEKLFF. The DNA of the CDR3 is TGTGCCAGCAGCCCCTGGGGGCAGATCCGTGGAGAAAAACTGTTTTTT. The V call is TRBV7-2, the J call TRBJ1-4; weak D call: TRBD1 (6 bases). V lost 5 bases and J 8 bases, leaving 21 bases between the germline ends. The CDR3 runs to 16 residues. Germline CDR1 SGHTA, CDR2 FQGNSA.

V gene TRBV9 combines with J gene TRBJ2-1; 11 nucleotides agree with TRBD1. The CDR3 spans 16 residues. V was clipped by 0 bases and J by 4 bases; unmatched bases: 3. Germline values: CDR1 SGDLS, CDR2 YYNGEE. The chain's CDR3 is CASSVEGTGGYNEQFF. The CDR3, as DNA: TGTGCCAGCAGCGTAGAGGGGACAGGGGGTTACAATGAGCAGTTCTTC.

V usage is TRBV28 and J usage is TRBJ1-6; 8 bases align to TRBD1. CDR3 length: 15 amino acids. With V trimmed by 3 bases and J by 10 bases, 8 bases remained unmatched. Germline assignment: CDR1 MDHEN and CDR2 SYDVKM. In DNA form, the CDR3 reads TGTGCCAGCAGTTTTCCCGGGACAGGTTGGTCACCCCTCCACTTT. Translating it yields CASSFPGTGWSPLHF.

Only one count was recorded for this clone. The chain recombines TRBV24-1 with TRBJ2-5, with TRBD2 as a possible D gene (5 bases). The CDR3 spans 14 residues. The germline CDR1 and CDR2 sequences are KGHDR and SFDVKD. Trimming took 5 bases from V and 3 from J, leaving 12 bases between them. The CDR3 protein is CATSAGNPKETQYF. CDR3 bases: TGTGCCACCAGTGCCGGGAATCCCAAAGAGACCCAGTACTTC.